This TCR beta chain is from a study of T cell repertoires in cytomegalovirus infection. In the study overall: Based on public TCR beta signatures, there were indications of CMV infection and of a matching HLA type.

Worth noting for this clonotype: Its antigen is not known.

TCRdb analysed the reads with MiXCR anew, one entry per CDR3 protein. The sample has over 450,000 distinct CDR3 sequences; approximately 10% are singletons. Germline lookup yields CDR1 SNHLY and CDR2 FYNNEI. This CDR3 spans 13 amino acids. V lost 5 bases, J lost 4 bases, and 9 bases lay in between. Overall study findings and caveats: The study identified carriers of CMV plus the relevant HLA from cumulative public TCR beta family frequency. Within the response measured ex vivo, HLA-C-restricted CMV-specific TCR beta clonotypes were dominant.

The specimen sequenced was PBMCs. The gene calls are TRBV2 and TRBJ1-5, with a tentative D call TRBD1 (5 bases). The source of this sequence is a human donor in good health (CMV status not recorded). Some clones in this sample may be carry-over from other donors' samples. The CDR3 loop is CASSRRDNQPQHF. The CDR3 DNA is TGTGCCAGCAGTCGCAGGGATAATCAGCCCCAGCATTTT.